This passage covers 8 T cell receptor beta chains from one sample sequenced in a study of cytomegalovirus exposure and HLA in healthy donors. In the PCR, 60 Vbeta and 13 Jbeta primers were used. Some clones are missing from TCRdb's copy, which holds only in-frame ones; the method was immunoSEQ multiplex PCR. The sample shows hundreds of thousands of clones, over 60% of them seen only once. The sample taken for sequencing was PBMCs. Receptors originate from a male donor in good health and CMV-seronegative.

Written as DNA, the CDR3 is TGTGCCAGCAGTGACTCGGGCAGCACAGATACGCAGTATTTT. Translation: CASSDSGSTDTQYF. V gene TRBV6-4 combines with J gene TRBJ2-3; D is undetermined. CDR1 MRHNA and CDR2 SNTAGT come from the germline V gene. V was clipped by 0 bases and J by 0 bases, with 4 bases between them. This CDR3 comprises 14 residues.

The CDR3 reads CSATQRGGYTF. DNA of the CDR3: TGCAGTGCTACCCAGCGGGGTGGCTACACCTTC. This chain links TRBV20-1 with TRBJ1-2, with D unresolved. V lost 4 bases and J 7 bases, leaving 10 bases between the germline ends. The CDR3 runs 11 residues. Looked up from germline, CDR1 is DFQATT and CDR2 is SNEGSKA (reference sequence).

This sequence joins TRBV4-2 and TRBJ2-3; maybe TRBD1 (6 bases). The CDR3 is made up of 12 amino acids. CDR1 is LGHNA, CDR2 YNFKEQ, per germline. V lost 0 bases, J lost 11 bases, and 9 bases lay in between. The chain's CDR3 is CASSQDRGGQYF. As DNA, the CDR3 is TGTGCCAGCAGCCAAGACCGAGGGGGGCAGTATTTT.

This clone has more than one count but fewer than ten. The chain links TRBV30 to TRBJ2-5; 8 bases line up with TRBD2. The CDR3 extends over 14 amino acids. Trimming removed 2 bases from V and 5 bases from J; junction bases left unmatched: 7. From germline, CDR1 is GTSNPN and CDR2 SVGIG (reference sequence). The CDR3 region has the DNA TGTGCCTGGAGTATCCGGGGGGGCGATGAGACCCAGTACTTC. Translation: CAWSIRGGDETQYF.

The chain links TRBV15 to TRBJ2-3; D not resolved. This CDR3 contains 13 residues. V dropped 0 bases and J dropped 6 bases, with 7 bases sitting between them. CDR1 and CDR2 (germline): LNHNV, YYDKDF (reference sequence). CDR3 bases: TGTGCCACCAGCAGAGATAGATCTGATACGCAGTATTTT. Translating it yields CATSRDRSDTQYF.

The rearrangement links TRBV7-3 to TRBJ2-3; no clear D gene. Germline V lookup: CDR1 SGHTA, CDR2 FQGTGA. V was cut by 1 base and J by 3 bases, with 11 bases left in between. CDR3 length equals 15 residues. The CDR3 here is CASSLNSPLTDTQYF. The CDR3 bases are TGTGCCAGCAGCTTAAACTCTCCCTTGACAGATACGCAGTATTTT.

The V and J genes are TRBV5-4 and TRBJ1-4, with 9 bases that match TRBD1. The CDR3 length is 14 residues. The germline CDR1 and CDR2 sequences are SGHNT and YYREEE (reference sequence). V was clipped by 4 bases and J by 5 bases; unmatched bases: 3. DNA of the CDR3: TGTGCCAGCAGCCGGGGACAGGGAAATGAAAAACTGTTTTTT. Its translation: CASSRGQGNEKLFF. The entire variable domain, with the rest obtained from reference TRBV5-4 and TRBJ1-4, is as follows: ETGVTQSPTHLIKTRGQQVTLRCSSQSGHNTVSWYQQALGQGPQFIFQYYREEENGRGNFPPRFSGLQFPNYSSELNVNALELDDSALYLCASSRGQGNEKLFFGSGTQLSVL.

The chain couples TRBV29-1 to TRBJ1-5; TRBD1 agrees at 7 bases. After removal of 4 bases from V and 2 bases from J, the junction contained 8 bases not matched to a gene. The CDR3 sequence is 15 residues long. Germline-derived CDR1 and CDR2 are SQVTM and ANQGSEA. CDR3 residues: CSVAVGGVGNQPQHF. CDR3 bases: TGCAGCGTTGCGGTAGGGGGCGTAGGCAATCAGCCCCAGCATTTT.